These 30 T cell receptor beta chains were all obtained from the same sample, sequenced in a study of T cell responses to AZD1222 COVID-19 vaccine. Using immunoSEQ multiplex PCR, the repertoire was profiled, and TCRdb retains in-frame clones only, with some absent. The sample lists around 200,000 clones; around 94% were seen once. The source was peripheral blood, collected 28 days after the second AZD1222 dose. The source is an adult who received the AZD1222 COVID-19 vaccine.

This rearrangement joins TRBV7-4 to TRBJ2-7; D is perhaps TRBD2 (7 bases). The CDR3 spans 16 residues. CDR1 and CDR2 (germline): SGHVT, SQSDAQ. V lost 3 bases to trimming and J lost 4 bases, with 19 bases between them. The CDR3 spells CASSFYEGGLFYEQYF. The CDR3 DNA reads TGTGCCAGCAGCTTTTATGAGGGGGGGCTATTTTACGAGCAGTACTTC.

The J gene is TRBJ2-7, the V gene TRBV4-1; a weak D match, TRBD1 (5 bases). V shed 2 bases and J shed 0 bases, with 11 bases lying between them. The germline gives CDR1 MGHRA, CDR2 YSYEKL. This CDR3 is built from 15 residues. This CDR3 is CASSQPRGHSYEQYF. The CDR3, as DNA: TGCGCCAGCAGCCAACCAAGGGGCCACTCCTACGAGCAGTACTTC.

The chain has TRBV10-3 and TRBJ1-1; 10 nucleotides line up with TRBD1. This CDR3 comprises 17 residues. J was trimmed by 0 bases and V by 6 bases; bases with no gene match: 10. The germline CDR1 and CDR2 sequences are ENHRY and SYGVKD. DNA for the CDR3: TGTGCCATCAGACCGGGACAGGGGATGATCATGAACACTGAAGCTTTCTTT. It yields the protein CAIRPGQGMIMNTEAFF.

V gene TRBV6-5 combines with J gene TRBJ1-1; 7 bases match TRBD1. The ends lost 10 bases at V and 1 base at J; junction bases unmatched: 6. The CDR3 length is 13 residues. Germline V gene lookup returns CDR1 MNHEY and CDR2 SVGAGI. CDR3 in amino acids: CATRGGRNTEAFF. CDR3 in DNA: TGTGCCACCAGAGGGGGCCGGAACACTGAAGCTTTCTTT.

Here the CDR3 DNA reads TGTGCCAGCAGCGTATATAGCGGGGGGGACGGTGAGCAGTTCTTC. Its translation: CASSVYSGGDGEQFF. This chain joins TRBV9 and TRBJ2-1; 11 bases are shared with TRBD2. V lost 1 base, J lost 9 bases, and 6 bases stayed unmatched. The CDR3 contains 15 residues. From germline, CDR1 is SGDLS and CDR2 YYNGEE.

The chain recombines TRBV5-6 with TRBJ2-7, with D unresolved. V gave up 0 bases and J gave up 6 bases, with 4 bases separating them. The CDR3 extends over 11 amino acids. Germline V gene lookup returns CDR1 SGHDT and CDR2 YYEEEE. The CDR3 sequence: CASSLGFEQYF. As DNA, the CDR3 is TGTGCCAGCAGCTTGGGGTTCGAGCAGTACTTC.

Here the CDR3 DNA reads TGTGCCAGCCGTAACTCCGGGACAGGGGCGGATGAGCAGTTCTTC. It is translated as CASRNSGTGADEQFF. This sequence joins TRBV6-6 and TRBJ2-1, with 10 bases aligning to TRBD1. Looked up from germline, CDR1 is MNHNY and CDR2 is SVGAGI (reference sequence). The V and J ends lost 8 bases and 8 bases, in that order; junction bases with no gene match: 12. The CDR3 spans 15 residues.

The chain links TRBV6-5 to TRBJ1-1; D uncertain. Germline values: CDR1 MNHEY, CDR2 SVGAGI. The CDR3 is made up of 13 amino acids. Trimming took off 10 bases at V and 0 bases at J, with 12 bases between the two ends. CDR3 sequence (DNA): TGTGCCACCACTGGGATTTTGAACACTGAAGCTTTCTTT. Translated: CATTGILNTEAFF.

The chain combines TRBV7-9 with TRBJ2-7; D is perhaps TRBD2 (5 bases). The CDR3 totals 16 residues. V was trimmed by 4 bases and J by 0 bases, leaving 16 bases between them. Germline lookup yields CDR1 SEHNR and CDR2 FQNEAQ (reference sequence). CDR3 amino acids: CASSSLPSGDSYEQYF. The CDR3 bases are TGTGCCAGCAGCTCCTTACCGTCCGGGGACTCCTACGAGCAGTACTTC.

The rearrangement uses TRBV7-8 and TRBJ2-3, with D maybe TRBD1 (6 bases). CDR3 length: 15 residues. Deletions cut 5 bases from V and 6 bases from J, with 18 bases between. Germline assignment: CDR1 SGHVS and CDR2 FQNEAQ. The CDR3 here is CASSLRQVGSDTQYF. The DNA of the CDR3 is TGTGCCAGCAGCCTACGACAGGTTGGGTCGGATACGCAGTATTTT.

The chain is built from TRBV7-2 and TRBJ2-7, with 9 bases identical to TRBD1. The V gene's germline CDR1 is SGHTA and CDR2 FQGNSA. This CDR3 spans 15 amino acids. V lost 3 bases to trimming and J lost 2 bases; unmatched junction nucleotides: 5. The CDR3 DNA reads as TGTGCCAGCAGCTTCGGACAGGGGTCCGCCTACGAGCAGTACTTC. Its protein product is CASSFGQGSAYEQYF.

This clone has a single count. The chain has TRBV7-9 and TRBJ2-1; no definite D call. The V gene lost 10 bases and the J gene lost 6 bases, with 16 bases spanning the gap. CDR1 and CDR2 (germline): SEHNR, FQNEAQ (reference sequence). This CDR3 region has 13 residues. For the CDR3, the DNA is TGTGCCACCACAACGGCGGTACTCAATGAGCAGTTCTTC. Translated, it gives CATTTAVLNEQFF.

The V call is TRBV5-1, the J call TRBJ1-3; a weak D match, TRBD1 (5 bases). The CDR3 sequence is 16 residues long. CDR1 and CDR2 from the germline V gene are SGHRS and YFSETQ. Trimming removed 2 bases at V and 0 bases at J, with 12 bases between. Written as DNA, the CDR3 is TGCGCCAGCAGCTTTGACAGCAGATACTCTGGAAACACCATATATTTT. The encoded protein is CASSFDSRYSGNTIYF.

This clone has more than one count but fewer than ten. The chain is built from TRBV5-1 and TRBJ1-1, with 12 bases aligning to TRBD1. This CDR3 contains 15 residues. Unmatched junction bases numbered 4, after V lost 2 bases and J lost 5 bases. Per germline, CDR1 SGHRS and CDR2 YFSETQ. CDR3 sequence (DNA): TGCGCCAGCAGCTTAGGGACAGGGGGCTTGACTGAAGCTTTCTTT. Translating it yields CASSLGTGGLTEAFF.

The chain is built from TRBV7-9 and TRBJ1-2; 8 bases align to TRBD1. Germline V gene data show CDR1 as SEHNR and CDR2 as FQNEAQ (reference sequence). CDR3 length: 16 residues. The J segment lost 7 bases and the V segment lost 3 bases, leaving 13 bases of the junction unmatched. The CDR3 reads CASSFAEGQGASGYTF. The CDR3, as DNA: TGTGCCAGCAGCTTCGCCGAGGGGCAGGGGGCAAGTGGCTACACCTTC.

The V gene is TRBV11-3, the J gene TRBJ1-6; D unresolved. V was cut by 5 bases and J by 0 bases, with 8 bases left in between. This CDR3 is built from 15 residues. Germline V lookup: CDR1 SGHNT, CDR2 YENEEA. Here the CDR3 reads CASSPRSSYNSPLHF. The CDR3 DNA reads TGTGCCAGCAGCCCCAGGAGCTCCTATAATTCACCCCTCCACTTT.

V usage is TRBV28 and J usage is TRBJ1-5; perhaps TRBD1 as D (6 bases). Germline CDR1 MDHEN, CDR2 SYDVKM. The CDR3 is 15 amino acids. V dropped 4 bases and J dropped 6 bases, with 16 bases sitting between them. The CDR3 bases are TGTGCCAGCAGTTCCTCCAGGGGCCGCGGTCAGCCCCAGCATTTT. Translated, it gives CASSSSRGRGQPQHF. The entire variable domain, with the rest obtained from reference TRBV28 and TRBJ1-5, is as follows: DVKVTQSSRYLVKRTGEKVFLECVQDMDHENMFWYRQDPGLGLRLIYFSYDVKMKEKGDIPEGYSVSREKKERFSLILESASTNQTSMYLCASSSSRGRGQPQHFGDGTRLSIL.

The chain carries TRBV19 and TRBJ1-1; D is perhaps TRBD1 (5 bases). With 3 bases removed from V and 6 bases from J, the gap between germline ends came to 14 bases. In germline, CDR1 is LNHDA, CDR2 SQIVND (reference sequence). This CDR3 is 14 amino acids long. This CDR3 reads CASSIWGDSPEAFF. CDR3 nucleotide sequence: TGTGCCAGTAGTATTTGGGGAGACAGCCCTGAAGCTTTCTTT.

The chain combines TRBV7-9 with TRBJ1-4, with D possibly being TRBD1 (6 bases). Germline V gives CDR1 SEHNR, CDR2 FQNEAQ (reference sequence). The CDR3 length is 16 residues. Trimming removed 1 base at V and 10 bases at J, with 19 bases between. The CDR3: CASSLGNRDQSGKLFF. The CDR3 nucleotides are TGTGCCAGCAGCTTAGGAAACAGGGACCAATCCGGAAAACTGTTTTTT.

The chain couples TRBV25-1 to TRBJ2-5; maybe TRBD2 (6 bases). Germline CDR1 is MGHDK and CDR2 is SYGVNS. This CDR3 is built from 13 residues. The V and J ends lost 2 bases and 4 bases respectively, with 8 bases between them. CDR3 protein: CASSEPGRETQYF. The DNA of the CDR3 is TGTGCCAGCAGTGAACCCGGGAGAGAGACCCAGTACTTC.

The chain recombines TRBV3-1 (or the pseudogene TRBV3-2) with TRBJ2-7, with TRBD2 identical over 11 bases. This CDR3 spans 15 amino acids. Germline values: CDR1 LGHDT, CDR2 YNNKEL (reference sequence). The J segment lost 8 bases and the V segment lost 3 bases, leaving 9 bases of the junction unmatched. This CDR3 reads CASSHLTGTSGKQYF. In nucleotides, the CDR3 is TGTGCCAGCAGCCATCTTACCGGGACTAGCGGTAAGCAGTACTTC.

As concerns this clone: One end of the junction is discordant with germline, which a read error may explain. The rearrangement links TRBV19 to TRBJ2-3, with D possibly being TRBD2 (5 bases). This CDR3 contains 15 residues. The germline CDR1 and CDR2 sequences are LNHDA and SQIVND (reference sequence). The CDR3 reads CTSSDPAVSTDTQYF. CDR3 sequence (DNA): TGTACCAGTAGTGATCCAGCGGTTAGCACAGATACGCAGTATTTT. The full variable domain, rest sourced from reference TRBV19 and TRBJ2-3, is DGGITQSPKYLFRKEGQNVTLSCEQNLNHDAMYWYRQDPGQGLRLIYYSQIVNDFQKGDIAEGYSVSREKKESFPLTVTSAQKNPTAFYLCTSSDPAVSTDTQYFGPGTRLTVL.

The CDR3 here is CASSPAPPILQSSYNEQFF. Written as DNA, the CDR3 is TGTGCCAGCTCACCGGCCCCCCCAATTCTGCAAAGCTCCTACAATGAGCAGTTCTTC. The chain employs TRBV18 and TRBJ2-1; D gene unclear. The CDR3 is 19 residues long. Germline CDR1 KGHSH, CDR2 LQKENI. Trimming left V 3 bases short and J 0 bases short, with 21 bases between. Full variable domain (rest looked up from reference TRBV18 and TRBJ2-1): NAGVMQNPRHLVRRRGQEARLRCSPMKGHSHVYWYRQLPEEGLKFMVYLQKENIIDESGMPKERFSAEFPKEGPSILRIQQVVRGDSAAYFCASSPAPPILQSSYNEQFFGPGTRLTVL.

The V call is TRBV7-3, the J call TRBJ2-7; 7 bases match TRBD2. The CDR3 extends over 13 amino acids. J gave up 4 bases and V 5 bases, and 5 bases lay outside the gene matches. Germline V lookup: CDR1 SGHTA, CDR2 FQGTGA. DNA for the CDR3: TGTGCCAGCAGCCTCGGGACTACTTACGAGCAGTACTTC. It yields the protein CASSLGTTYEQYF.

This rearrangement joins TRBV7-2 to TRBJ2-7; either TRBD1 or TRBD2 may supply D (5 bases each). Trimming stripped 5 bases from V and 9 bases from J, with 26 bases between. The CDR3 is 16 amino acids. CDR1 is SGHTA and CDR2 is FQGNSA in the germline V gene. CDR3 sequence: CASSQATSGGPYAQYF. The CDR3 coding sequence is TGTGCCAGCAGCCAGGCCACCAGTGGGGGACCTTATGCGCAGTACTTC.

The rearrangement uses TRBV19 and TRBJ1-1; 9 nucleotides match TRBD1. CDR3 length: 15 amino acids. Germline trimming cut 6 bases from V and 4 bases from J; bases unmatched to any gene: 9. CDR1 and CDR2 from the germline V gene are LNHDA and SQIVND (reference sequence). The CDR3 loop is CASRPGQGGSTEAFF. CDR3 DNA sequence: TGTGCCAGTAGGCCGGGACAGGGAGGGTCCACTGAAGCTTTCTTT.

This clone was observed a single time. The chain couples TRBV7-8 to TRBJ2-4, with D unclear. V gave up 5 bases and J gave up 2 bases, with 13 bases separating them. Germline CDR1 and CDR2: SGHVS and FQNEAQ. CDR3 length: 15 amino acids. The DNA for the CDR3 is TGTGCCAGCAGCCCAGAACAGACTCCCAAAAACATTCAGTACTTC. Translated, it gives CASSPEQTPKNIQYF.

The chain recombines TRBV7-6 with TRBJ2-7, with 8 bases matching TRBD1. J lost 3 bases, V lost 1 base, and 2 bases had no gene match. The CDR3 is 14 residues long. Germline V gene data show CDR1 as SGHVS and CDR2 as FNYEAQ. The CDR3 DNA reads TGTGCCAGCAGCTTAGGGACAGGGAACTACGAGCAGTACTTC. This translates into CASSLGTGNYEQYF.

CDR3 region: CASRQQGITEAFF. DNA of the CDR3: TGTGCCAGCAGACAACAGGGAATCACTGAAGCTTTCTTT. This chain uses TRBV27 with TRBJ1-1; the D gene is possibly TRBD1 (6 bases). Germline CDR1 is MNHEY and CDR2 is SMNVEV (reference sequence). Trimming took off 6 bases at V and 4 bases at J, with 12 bases between the two ends. The CDR3 extends over 13 amino acids.

The chain joins TRBV19 to TRBJ2-2, with D possibly matching TRBD2 (6 bases). CDR1 and CDR2 from the germline V gene are LNHDA and SQIVND (reference sequence). Trimming took off 7 bases at V and 6 bases at J, with 21 bases between the two ends. The CDR3 extends over 16 amino acids. CDR3 amino acids: CASTASGLSGAGELFF. The CDR3 DNA sequence: TGTGCCAGTACGGCGTCGGGTCTTTCGGGGGCCGGGGAGCTGTTTTTT. Complete variable domain (other parts from reference TRBV19 and TRBJ2-2): DGGITQSPKYLFRKEGQNVTLSCEQNLNHDAMYWYRQDPGQGLRLIYYSQIVNDFQKGDIAEGYSVSREKKESFPLTVTSAQKNPTAFYLCASTASGLSGAGELFFGEGSRLTVL.